The clone carrying this TCR beta chain showed up just once. Its target is not known. Germline V gene lookup returns CDR1 LNHDA and CDR2 SQIVND (reference sequence). The CDR3 is 14 residues long. The V and J ends lost 3 bases and 6 bases respectively, with 11 bases between them. This record belongs to a study of CD8 T cells in ankylosing spondylitis. Study conclusions and caveats: Disease-linked clones reportedly showed significant enrichment in matched ankylosing spondylitis synovial fluid. Characteristic, it appeared, of ankylosing spondylitis blood was a TCR beta motif of fewer than 10 highly homologous variants.

A single record per CDR3 protein comes from TCRdb applying MiXCR to the 5' RACE reads. This table holds about 450,000 distinct CDR3 sequences, 25% to 30% found once. This clonotype originated in a male donor with ankylosing spondylitis. This chain connects TRBV19 to TRBJ2-2; no clear D. The sequencing input was blood, either unsorted or a sorted T cell fraction (not recorded which). This CDR3 is CASSMDRASGELFF. The CDR3 bases are TGTGCCAGTAGTATGGATCGCGCGTCCGGGGAGCTGTTTTTT.